This T cell receptor (beta chain) derives from a study of cytomegalovirus exposure and HLA in healthy donors (dated by TCRdb to about 2017). Context from the whole study: An earlier analysis of approximately 590 of the donors reported more than 250 Gb of sequence data and 117 million unique TCR beta sequences from 150 million to 200 million T cells. Among about 390 genotyped donors of the cohort, an average of approximately 240,000 unique TCR beta nucleotide sequences were sequenced per donor, around 20% of them non-productive. Typing coverage differed by locus: A, B, C, DRB1 and DQB1 were typed in about 620-640 donors, DQA1 in about 510, DPA1 in 606, and DPB1 in just under 490. Every discovery cohort repertoire had been produced on one sequencing platform. Because of strong linkage in the cohort, roughly 5 DR-DQ haplotypes were treated as single units for association and clustering. An earlier analysis of approximately 500 of the donors applied high-throughput TCR beta sequencing to assess whether each TCR beta V gene segment acted as functional or pseudogenic. Class I and class II HLA loci were covered by the typing at four-digit resolution. An early release covering roughly 580 HLA-typed donors comprised approximately 300 gigabases of sequencing data and 85 million to 100 million unique TCR sequences. Using immunosequencing, the study profiled T cell repertoires from 500 to 800 subjects and related those repertoires to cytomegalovirus serostatus. A later analysis re-examined previously published TCR beta repertoires from around 670 donors and added high-resolution HLA genotyping to investigate patterns of TCR occurrence. Donor age, sex, ethnicity and CMV serostatus were compiled together with the repertoire data. Of the approximately 400 genotyped donors, roughly 76% were placed in the genetic ancestry cluster associated with self-reported Caucasian donors. The later analysis used no new phenotypic data to find candidate immune exposures, relying instead on TCR beta sequences and their occurrence across donors. Besides the first cohort of around 700 subjects, a separate validation cohort made up of 120 different subjects was used. A later genetic analysis used genome-wide SNP genotypes for about 60% of the roughly 700 donors, treating that subset as a discovery cohort. The study aimed to test whether signatures of past pathogen exposure could be identified by cataloging public T cell receptors. The study combined high-throughput TCR immunosequencing, statistical association of individual TCRs with disease status, and machine learning to predict cytomegalovirus infection status.

In total, roughly 670 healthy bone marrow donors made up the cohort. Cohort members were all nominally healthy when sampled, although unrecorded immune exposures were likely present. The donor tested CMV seronegative, placing the donor among the 350 or so seronegative members of the cohort. A peripheral blood sample was provided by each donor, and peripheral blood mononuclear cells were used for TCR beta sequencing. The Qiagen DNeasy Blood Extraction Kit was used to extract genomic DNA from the blood cell samples. As for this clone: The target of this receptor is not known.

Measured from the cysteine to the phenylalanine, the CDR3 is 12 residues long. Of the read, only the CDR3 DNA is kept; its 36 bases are in frame from base 1. Reading the germline V gene gives CDR1 LGHNT and CDR2 FRNRAP. V and J are truncated by 5 bases and 6 bases respectively, leaving an intervening sequence of 8 bases. Library method: the immunoSEQ multiplex PCR assay. For the multiplex PCR, a mixture combining 60 forward primers for TCR Vbeta segments and 13 reverse primers for TCR Jbeta segments was used. A multiplex PCR assay on genomic DNA amplified the CDR3 region of rearranged TCR beta genes. On the Illumina HiSeq System, the amplified TCR beta libraries were sequenced as 87-base-pair reads. The original pipeline was this. Across the 600 to 700 repertoires, a later analysis counted 60 million to 90 million unique TCR beta chains, approximately 12 million of which were shared by at least two donors. A nearest-neighbor algorithm error-corrected the raw reads and collapsed the reads into unique sequences, merging closely related sequences to remove PCR and sequencing errors. Alignment of CDR3 sequences to IMGT reference sequences was used to assign V, D and J gene segments. Each retained sequence needed at least a six-nucleotide match to both a V gene segment and a J gene segment. A rearrangement counted as productive if the CDR3 had no stop codons and remained in frame with V and J, and every other rearrangement counted as non-productive. CDR3 was defined by IMGT convention, running from the second conserved V-encoded cysteine to the conserved J-encoded phenylalanine. The earlier analysis of 450 to 750 of the donors excluded any sequence lacking an unambiguous match to a single V gene segment. In an earlier analysis of roughly 500 of the donors, V segments were called functional above 56.7% productive rearrangements and were called segregating when the between-donor standard deviation exceeded 5%. To diagnose cytomegalovirus status from the catalog of TCR beta chain sequences, a statistical classification framework was built. In a later analysis, V and J genes were assigned by comparing TCR nucleotide sequences against IMGT/GENE-DB human TR gene sequences. In a later analysis, CDR3 sequences and most-parsimonious VDJ recombination scenarios were assigned using the TCRdist pipeline. In a later analysis, each TCR beta chain was defined by its CDR3 amino acid sequence together with its V-gene family, and reads without a unique V-gene family were excluded. As a way to deal with suspected cross-contamination and a sequencing artifact, a later analysis dropped 450 to 700 nucleotide sequences that were highly shared and had low generation probability. A later analysis calculated a clonal expansion index for each public chain from normalized within-repertoire ranks of inferred template counts. In a later analysis, generation probabilities were computed using a VDJ recombination model fitted to out-of-frame rearrangements, and the results were checked against IGoR. In a later analysis, hypergeometric tests were used to score TCR-TCR, TCR-HLA and TCR-CMV co-occurrence, with a repertoire-size bias correction applied to TCR pairs. False discovery rates were estimated in a later analysis by permuting HLA or CMV assignments 20 times. A later analysis grouped co-occurring TCRs with DBSCAN, adding TCRdist sequence similarity when clustering within HLA-allele-positive subsets. Repertoires with fewer than 30,000 or more than 120,000 public chains, plus five repertoires with anomalous nucleotide sharing, were excluded from co-occurrence clustering. This immuneACCESS table, as held by TCRdb, lists in-frame sequences with V and J called but not all clones. Of the missing ones, under half trace to an unresolved V gene in checked studies; the others have no known cause. V, J and clone size reflect that table, while D and trimming were determined from the DNA. The sample table includes approximately 110,000 clones. The ten largest account for roughly 4% of the sample.

Study-wide conclusions, independent of this receptor: Because the 87-base-pair reads could not distinguish some IMGT-functional V segments, including TRBV6-2 and TRBV6-3, those segments were excluded. Because some donors lacked HLA typing at each locus, the association tests relied only on the typed subset. A later analysis associated roughly 17,000 TCR beta sequences with specific HLA alleles at a false discovery rate of 0.05. In a later analysis, several top co-occurrence clusters were reported to appear linked to parvovirus B19, influenza, CMV and Epstein-Barr virus. A further reported finding was that TCR beta sequences accurately predicted the HLA-A and HLA-B alleles for most subjects in the first cohort. The classifier was reported to diagnose cytomegalovirus status with high specificity and sensitivity in both the original cohort and the validation cohort. In a later analysis, HLA-associated TCR beta chains showed more clonal expansion and lower generation probabilities than non-associated chains that were equally common. A later genetic analysis associated a missense DCLRE1C variant with V-gene and J-gene trimming of TCR beta chains, and an independent cohort replicated the association. Because counts were too low, some 17 rarely observed V segments, including chromosome 9 orphons, were left out of the earlier analysis of 587 of the donors. The authors suggested that the approach could potentially be generalized to other disease states and immunological phenotypes. A cluster of highly shared sequence variants was judged likely to represent a technical artifact of the sequencing pipeline. Compared with the roughly 670-donor mean, donors in an Asian-associated ancestry cluster had fewer N-insertions in productive TCRs, according to a later genetic analysis. In a later analysis, most CMV-associated TCR beta chains were found to appear HLA-restricted, with HLA associations seemingly driven largely by CMV exposure. In this cohort, only TCR beta chains were sequenced, and detectable features were limited by the absence of alpha or paired-chain data. When HLA alleles, especially DR and DQ, strongly co-occurred, TCR associations were difficult to assign to individual alleles. Linkage disequilibrium might explain the correlated functional status among segregating V segments, but an unknown experimental factor could not be excluded. In vitro tests confirmed that a few of the cytomegalovirus-associated TCR beta chains recognize cytomegalovirus antigens. While some public TCRs were present in many individuals, most TCR sequences turned up only very rarely across donors. Immune exposure information for the cohort was limited to CMV serostatus. In an earlier analysis of fewer than 750 of the donors, most TCR beta V segments were observed in productive rearrangements about 90% or about 30% of the time, broadly matching IMGT annotations. According to a later analysis, TCR association rates differed among HLA loci, with DRB1 alleles showing the most associated TCRs and HLA-C alleles showing the fewest. Presence/absence analyses assumed roughly uniform sequencing depth across donors, an assumption that may not hold. In the study, around 160 TCR beta chains were listed as associated with cytomegalovirus.

Material for sequencing was PBMCs. The rearranged chain carries TRBV12-5 and TRBJ2-1; TRBD1 might be the D gene, on 6 matching bases. The receptor's source is a man between 18 and 29 years old in good health and CMV-seronegative. The nucleotides read TGTGCTAGTGGTAAACAGGGCAATGAGCAGTTCTTC. Its protein product is CASGKQGNEQFF.